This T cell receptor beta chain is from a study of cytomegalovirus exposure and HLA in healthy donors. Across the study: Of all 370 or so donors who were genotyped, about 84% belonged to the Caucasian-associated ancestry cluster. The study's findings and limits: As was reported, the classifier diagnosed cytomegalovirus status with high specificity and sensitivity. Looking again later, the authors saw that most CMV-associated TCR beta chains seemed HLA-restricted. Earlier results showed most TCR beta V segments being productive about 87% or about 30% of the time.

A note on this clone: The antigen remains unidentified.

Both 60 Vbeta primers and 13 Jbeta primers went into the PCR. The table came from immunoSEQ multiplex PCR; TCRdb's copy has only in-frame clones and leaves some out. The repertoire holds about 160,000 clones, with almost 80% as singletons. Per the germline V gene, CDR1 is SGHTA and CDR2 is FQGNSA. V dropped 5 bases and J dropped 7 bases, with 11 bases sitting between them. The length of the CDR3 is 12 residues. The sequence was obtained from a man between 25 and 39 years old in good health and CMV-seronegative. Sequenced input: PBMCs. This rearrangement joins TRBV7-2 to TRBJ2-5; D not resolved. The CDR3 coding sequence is TGTGCCAGCAGCCCCCTCCTCGGGACCCAGTACTTC. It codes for CASSPLLGTQYF.